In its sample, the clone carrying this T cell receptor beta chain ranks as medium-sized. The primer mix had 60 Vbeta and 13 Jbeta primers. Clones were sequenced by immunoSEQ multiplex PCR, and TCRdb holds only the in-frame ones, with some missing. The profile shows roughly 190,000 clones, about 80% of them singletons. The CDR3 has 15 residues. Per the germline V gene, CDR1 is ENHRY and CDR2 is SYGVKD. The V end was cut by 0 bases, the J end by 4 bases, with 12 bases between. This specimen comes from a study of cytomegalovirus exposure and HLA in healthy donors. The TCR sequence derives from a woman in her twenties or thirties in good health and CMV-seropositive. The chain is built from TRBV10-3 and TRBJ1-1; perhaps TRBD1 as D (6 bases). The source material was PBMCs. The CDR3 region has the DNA TGTGCCATCAGTGAGTCGGGGGGGCTCGTCACTGAAGCTTTCTTT. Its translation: CAISESGGLVTEAFF.